These 22 T cell receptor beta chains were sequenced from one sample in a study of cytomegalovirus exposure and HLA in healthy donors. With 60 Vbeta and 13 Jbeta primers, the PCR was carried out. Here immunoSEQ multiplex PCR was the method, and the copy in TCRdb shows in-frame clones only, minus some. The table lists approximately 100,000 clones, 70% to 85% of them singletons. The sample consisted of PBMCs. The receptors derive from a man between 60 and 75 years old in good health and CMV-seronegative.

DNA for the CDR3: TGTGCCAGCAGCCCCCCGGGACTAGCGGGGGGGCGAGAGACCCAGTACTTC. Translating gives CASSPPGLAGGRETQYF. The chain employs TRBV7-2 and TRBJ2-5; 16 bases fit TRBD2. The CDR3 loop spans 17 amino acids. The junction had 7 bases not matched to a gene; V was cut back by 5 bases and J by 4 bases. Germline-derived CDR1 and CDR2 are SGHTA and FQGNSA.

The rearrangement links TRBV7-8 to TRBJ2-7; 7 nucleotides match TRBD2. The germline gives CDR1 SGHVS, CDR2 FQNEAQ. This CDR3 region has 15 residues. V lost 1 base and J lost 3; bases outside the gene matches: 6. CDR3 in DNA: TGTGCCAGCAGCTTAGGCAGCGGGGACTACTACGAGCAGTACTTC. The encoded protein is CASSLGSGDYYEQYF.

This sequence joins TRBV27 and TRBJ1-6; 7 bases are shared with TRBD1. CDR1 is MNHEY, CDR2 SMNVEV, per germline (reference sequence). The CDR3 has 16 amino acids. V was clipped by 8 bases and J by 1 base; unmatched bases: 8. Written as DNA, the CDR3 is TGTGCCAGCGGCCCGAGACAGGGATCCTATAATTCACCCCTCCACTTT. Amino acid sequence: CASGPRQGSYNSPLHF.

The rearrangement links TRBV19 to TRBJ1-5; tentatively, D is TRBD1 (5 bases). CDR3 length: 17 residues. V was shortened by 4 bases and J by 6 bases, with 22 bases between the two germline ends. The germline V gene encodes CDR1 LNHDA and CDR2 SQIVND (reference sequence). CDR3 bases: TGTGCCAGTAGTAGATTCTCCCGTCTAAGTAGGGGTCAGCCCCAGCATTTT. Amino acids: CASSRFSRLSRGQPQHF.

This chain links TRBV7-6 with TRBJ1-3; D possibly corresponds to TRBD1 (5 bases). The CDR3 loop spans 16 amino acids. CDR1 is SGHVS, CDR2 FNYEAQ, per germline. The V end was cut by 1 base, the J end by 0 bases, with 10 bases between. The CDR3 protein is CASSLEGRASGNTIYF. DNA of the CDR3: TGTGCCAGCAGCTTAGAAGGCAGGGCCTCTGGAAACACCATATATTTT.

The chain couples TRBV18 to TRBJ2-5, with D possibly TRBD2 on 7 matching bases. CDR1 and CDR2 from the germline V gene are KGHSH and LQKENI. This CDR3 has 14 amino acids. Trimming left V 6 bases short and J 3 bases short, with 14 bases between. CDR3 bases: TGTGCCAGCTCGACCGGCGGGGGCAAAGAGACCCAGTACTTC. Its translation: CASSTGGGKETQYF.

This sequence joins TRBV5-6 and TRBJ2-5; 12 bases align to TRBD2. V shed 3 bases and J 7 bases; nucleotides not matched to a gene: 7. This CDR3 spans 15 amino acids. In germline, CDR1 is SGHDT, CDR2 YYEEEE. CDR3 nucleotides: TGTGCCAGCAGCTCCTCGACTAGCGGGGGACTGACCCAGTACTTC. It codes for CASSSSTSGGLTQYF.

V is TRBV6-5 and J is TRBJ2-5; D call uncertain. This CDR3 has 15 amino acids. Germline V gene sequence: CDR1 MNHEY, CDR2 SVGAGI. V gave up 4 bases and J gave up 2 bases, with 14 bases separating them. The CDR3 protein is CASSSPGYSQETQYF. CDR3 DNA: TGTGCCAGCAGTTCTCCCGGTTACTCGCAAGAGACCCAGTACTTC.

V is TRBV7-9 and J is TRBJ1-4; the D gene is possibly TRBD1 (5 bases). Trimming stripped 5 bases from V and 6 bases from J, with 13 bases between. There are 14 residues in the CDR3. The germline gives CDR1 SEHNR, CDR2 FQNEAQ (reference sequence). The CDR3 sequence is CASSAGGGDEKLFF. CDR3 bases: TGTGCCAGCAGCGCGGGGGGTGGAGATGAAAAACTGTTTTTT. Supplemented by reference TRBV7-9 and TRBJ1-4, the full variable domain reads DTGVSQNPRHKITKRGQNVTFRCDPISEHNRLYWYRQTLGQGPEFLTYFQNEAQLEKSRLLSDRFSAERPKGSFSTLEIQRTEQGDSAMYLCASSAGGGDEKLFFGSGTQLSVL.

The chain carries TRBV28 and TRBJ2-7, with 8 bases aligning to TRBD2. CDR1 and CDR2 from the germline V gene are MDHEN and SYDVKM. V trimming: 4 bases; J trimming: 3 bases; junction bases outside the gene matches: 11. The CDR3 covers 16 residues. In DNA, the CDR3 is TGTGCCAGCAGTTCCGCTTCGACTAGCGCCGACTACGAGCAGTACGTC. It yields the protein CASSSASTSADYEQYV.

This clone was seen just once. The junction does not match germline at one end; this may be a read error. The CDR3 protein is CASSLDLTNPPEKLLF. The CDR3 DNA follows: TGCGCCAGCAGCTTGGACCTTACCAATCCCCCTGAAAAACTGCTTTTT. The gene calls are TRBV5-1 and TRBJ1-4; D uncertain. The CDR3 sequence is 16 residues long. The germline V gene has CDR1 SGHRS and CDR2 YFSETQ.

CDR3 coding DNA: TGTGCCAGCAGCGTTGGCAGGGGGCTTGGAAACACCATATATTTT. Translation gives CASSVGRGLGNTIYF. This chain joins TRBV9 and TRBJ1-3; TRBD1 matches 8 bases. CDR3 length: 15 amino acids. CDR1 SGDLS and CDR2 YYNGEE come from the germline V gene. The J segment lost 3 bases and the V segment lost 2 bases, leaving 4 bases of the junction unmatched.

The chain recombines TRBV27 with TRBJ1-6; D might be TRBD1 (5 bases). Germline CDR1 is MNHEY and CDR2 is SMNVEV (reference sequence). CDR3 length: 15 amino acids. Trimming shortened V by 0 bases and J by 10 bases, and 13 bases separated the two germline ends. The CDR3 region is CASSLSSGIGSPLHF. DNA of the CDR3: TGTGCCAGCAGTTTATCGTCAGGGATCGGATCACCCCTCCACTTT.

The chain joins TRBV5-8 to TRBJ1-5; 7 positions agree with TRBD1. Per germline, CDR1 SGHTS and CDR2 YDEGEE. Germline trimming cut 2 bases from V and 8 bases from J; bases unmatched to any gene: 7. The length of the CDR3 is 14 residues. CDR3 amino acids: CASSFHQGGEPQHF. The CDR3, as DNA: TGTGCCAGCAGCTTTCACCAGGGGGGAGAGCCCCAGCATTTT.

This sequence joins TRBV5-1 and TRBJ2-3, with 7 bases fitting TRBD1. Germline V lookup: CDR1 SGHRS, CDR2 YFSETQ. CDR3 length: 16 residues. V trimming: 3 bases; J trimming: 1 base; junction bases outside the gene matches: 8. The CDR3 region has the DNA TGCGCCAGCAGCTCCCGGACAGGTCTGGGCACAGATACGCAGTATTTT. Protein product: CASSSRTGLGTDTQYF. Filled out from reference TRBV5-1 and TRBJ2-3, the complete variable domain reads KAGVTQTPRYLIKTRGQQVTLSCSPISGHRSVSWYQQTPGQGLQFLFEYFSETQRNKGNFPGRFSGRQFSNSRSEMNVSTLELGDSALYLCASSSRTGLGTDTQYFGPGTRLTVL.

This clone was found once. The chain is built from TRBV7-9 and TRBJ1-2; D not resolved. CDR1 SEHNR and CDR2 FQNEAQ come from the germline V gene (reference sequence). This CDR3 has 14 residues. Deletions cut 5 bases from V and 4 bases from J, with 14 bases between. The CDR3 nucleotides are TGTGCCAGCAGCCTCAACCAGGCCAGCTATGGCTACACCTTC. Its protein product is CASSLNQASYGYTF.

J is TRBJ2-3 and V is TRBV7-2, with 8 bases that match TRBD2. V was clipped by 5 bases and J by 1 base; unmatched bases: 5. The CDR3 totals 15 residues. The V gene's germline CDR1 is SGHTA and CDR2 FQGNSA. The CDR3 loop reads CASSQAGERTDTQYF. As DNA, the CDR3 is TGTGCCAGCAGCCAAGCGGGGGAACGCACAGATACGCAGTATTTT.

The V and J genes are TRBV7-2 and TRBJ2-7; 8 positions match TRBD2. The V and J ends lost 5 bases and 3 bases, in that order; junction bases with no gene match: 9. This CDR3 comprises 15 residues. Germline loops: CDR1 SGHTA, CDR2 FQGNSA. The CDR3 DNA reads as TGTGCCAGCAGCCTCCAAAGCGGGGGACGCTACGAGCAGTACTTC. Protein product: CASSLQSGGRYEQYF.

This chain joins TRBV5-1 and TRBJ2-5; 9 bases map to TRBD2. CDR3 length: 15 amino acids. V shed 6 bases and J 5 bases; nucleotides not matched to a gene: 11. Germline V gene lookup returns CDR1 SGHRS and CDR2 YFSETQ. In DNA, the CDR3 is TGCGCCAGCACAGAGAGCGGGGGGTTCAGCGAGACCCAGTACTTC. Protein: CASTESGGFSETQYF.

Relative to its sample, this clone is medium-sized (0.01 to 0.1%). The V call is TRBV6-5, the J call TRBJ1-1; no firm D call. Germline assignment: CDR1 MNHEY and CDR2 SVGAGI. Between the trimmed V and J ends, which lost 0 bases and 7 bases, there was a span of 9 bases. The CDR3 runs to 13 residues. CDR3 protein: CASSYSMRNEAFF. The CDR3 DNA sequence: TGTGCCAGCAGTTACTCGATGAGGAATGAAGCTTTCTTT.

The V and J genes are TRBV28 and TRBJ1-1; D is perhaps TRBD1 (6 bases). The V end lost 1 base, the J end lost 5 bases, and 17 bases lay between the germline ends. The length of the CDR3 is 16 residues. Per germline, CDR1 MDHEN and CDR2 SYDVKM. In DNA, the CDR3 is TGTGCCAGCAGTTTATTATGGGGGGGCGTTAGGACTGAAGCTTTCTTT. Translation: CASSLLWGGVRTEAFF.

This clone was observed a handful of times. The chain joins TRBV6-6 to TRBJ1-2, with 7 bases identical to TRBD1. CDR3 size: 14 residues. The V and J ends lost 8 bases and 2 bases, in that order; junction bases with no gene match: 8. CDR1 and CDR2 (germline): MNHNY, SVGAGI (reference sequence). CDR3 loop: CASYRGSPNYGYTF. The CDR3 DNA follows: TGTGCCAGCTACAGGGGATCTCCCAACTATGGCTACACCTTC.